This T cell receptor beta chain was sequenced in a study of T cells after yellow fever vaccination. Study-level findings and limits: Reappearance after the booster was seen for most primary-vaccination clones, at 96% CD4 and around 88% CD8. Clonotypes appearing in both CD4 and CD8 compartments existed, and their share was small.

This clonotype showed up just a few times. The antigen remains unidentified. This CDR3 contains 15 residues. Germline CDR1 reads SGDLS; CDR2 reads YYNGEE. The V end lost 4 bases, the J end lost 3 bases, and 16 bases lay between the germline ends. TCRdb processed the 5' RACE reads anew with MiXCR; each CDR3 protein has one entry. This sample has around 120,000 distinct CDR3 sequences, with roughly 15% found just once. V is TRBV9 and J is TRBJ2-5, with D perhaps matching TRBD1 or TRBD2 (5 bases each). Here the sequenced sample was CD8+ T cells sorted from PBMCs, taken 5 days after the yellow fever booster vaccination. This TCR derives from a man aged 18 to 30 who received the YFV17D yellow fever vaccine. CDR3 protein: CASSLSGTHEETQYF. CDR3 sequence (DNA): TGTGCCAGCAGCCTCTCCGGGACCCATGAAGAGACCCAGTACTTC.